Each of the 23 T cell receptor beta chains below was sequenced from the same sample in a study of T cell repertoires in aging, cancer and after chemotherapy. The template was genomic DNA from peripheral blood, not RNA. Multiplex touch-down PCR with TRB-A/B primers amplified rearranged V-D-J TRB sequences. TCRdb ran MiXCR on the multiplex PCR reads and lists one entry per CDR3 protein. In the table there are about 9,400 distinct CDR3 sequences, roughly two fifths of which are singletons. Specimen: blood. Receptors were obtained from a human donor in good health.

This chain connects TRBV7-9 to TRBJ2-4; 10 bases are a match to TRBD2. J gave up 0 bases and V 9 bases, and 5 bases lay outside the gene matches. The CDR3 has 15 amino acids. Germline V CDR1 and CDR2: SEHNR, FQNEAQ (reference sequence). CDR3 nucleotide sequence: TGTGCCAGTACAGCGGGGGGGCTAGCCAAAAACATTCAGTACTTC. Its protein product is CASTAGGLAKNIQYF.

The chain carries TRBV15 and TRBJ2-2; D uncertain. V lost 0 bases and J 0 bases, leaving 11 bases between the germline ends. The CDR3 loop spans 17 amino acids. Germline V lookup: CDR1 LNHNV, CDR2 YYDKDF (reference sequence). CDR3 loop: CATSRDMGPPNTGELFF. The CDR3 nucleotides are TGTGCCACCAGCAGAGATATGGGTCCTCCGAACACCGGGGAGCTGTTTTTT.

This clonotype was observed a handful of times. The chain's CDR3 is CASSEQGPDYGYTF. The CDR3 region has the DNA TGTGCCAGCAGTGAACAGGGCCCGGACTATGGCTACACCTTC. The chain employs TRBV6-1 and TRBJ1-2; TRBD1 is a possible D gene (5 bases). Trimming pared 2 bases from V and 3 bases from J, leaving 10 bases between. There are 14 residues in the CDR3. Germline CDR1 and CDR2: MNHNS and SASEGT.

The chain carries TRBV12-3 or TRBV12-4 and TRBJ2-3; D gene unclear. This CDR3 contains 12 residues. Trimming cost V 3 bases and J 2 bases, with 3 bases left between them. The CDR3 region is CASSLITDTQYF. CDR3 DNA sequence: TGTGCCAGCAGTTTGATCACAGATACGCAGTATTTT.

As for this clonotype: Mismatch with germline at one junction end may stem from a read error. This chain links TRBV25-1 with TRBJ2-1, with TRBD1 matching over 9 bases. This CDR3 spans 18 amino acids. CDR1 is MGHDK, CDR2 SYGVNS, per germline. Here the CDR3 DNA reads TGTGCCAGCAGTGAGCCTTCAACAGGGGGCGCGATCTACAATGAGAAGTTCTTC. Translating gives CASSEPSTGGAIYNEKFF. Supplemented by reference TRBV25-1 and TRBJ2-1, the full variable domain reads EADIYQTPRYLVIGTGKKITLECSQTMGHDKMYWYQQDPGMELHLIHYSYGVNSTEKGDLSSESTVSRIRTEHFPLTLESARPSHTSQYLCASSEPSTGGAIYNEKFFGPGTRLTVL.

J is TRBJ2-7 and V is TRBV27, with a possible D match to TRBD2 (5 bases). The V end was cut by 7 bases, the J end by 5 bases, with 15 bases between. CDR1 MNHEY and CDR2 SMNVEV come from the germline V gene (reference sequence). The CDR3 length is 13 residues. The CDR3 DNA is TGTGCCAGCACTAGTGGTAGTAGCGACGAGCAGTACTTC. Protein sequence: CASTSGSSDEQYF.

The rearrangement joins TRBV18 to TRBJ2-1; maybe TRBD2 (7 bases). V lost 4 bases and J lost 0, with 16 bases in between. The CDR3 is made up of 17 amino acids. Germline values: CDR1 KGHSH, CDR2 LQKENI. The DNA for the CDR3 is TGTGCCAGCTCACTCCAAAGAAGGGGGGGCTCCTACAATGAGCAGTTCTTC. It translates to CASSLQRRGGSYNEQFF.

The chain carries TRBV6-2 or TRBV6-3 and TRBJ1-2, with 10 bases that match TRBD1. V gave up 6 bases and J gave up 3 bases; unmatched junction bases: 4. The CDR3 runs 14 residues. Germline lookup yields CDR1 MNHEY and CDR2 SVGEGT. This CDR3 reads CASRPGQGYYGYTF. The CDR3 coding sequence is TGTGCCAGCAGGCCGGGACAGGGGTACTATGGCTACACCTTC.

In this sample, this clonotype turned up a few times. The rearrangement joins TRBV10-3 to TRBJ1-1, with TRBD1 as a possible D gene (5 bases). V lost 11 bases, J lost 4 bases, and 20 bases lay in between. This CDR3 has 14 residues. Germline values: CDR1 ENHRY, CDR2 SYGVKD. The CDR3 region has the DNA TGTGCCGCCCATCCAGGGAAAGTAATCACTGAAGCTTTCTTT. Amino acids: CAAHPGKVITEAFF.

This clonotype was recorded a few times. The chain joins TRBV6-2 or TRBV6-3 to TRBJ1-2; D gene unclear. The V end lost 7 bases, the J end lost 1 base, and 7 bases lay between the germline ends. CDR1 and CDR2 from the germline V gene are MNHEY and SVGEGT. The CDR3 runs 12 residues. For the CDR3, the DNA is TGTGCCAGCATGACTCGTAACTATGGCTACACCTTC. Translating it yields CASMTRNYGYTF.

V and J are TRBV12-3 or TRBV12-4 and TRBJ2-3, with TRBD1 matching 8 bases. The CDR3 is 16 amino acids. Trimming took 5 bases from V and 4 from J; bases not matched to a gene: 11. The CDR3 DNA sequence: TGTGCCAGCAGTCTCGGGACAGGTAGGGCATCAGATACGCAGTATTTT. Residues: CASSLGTGRASDTQYF.

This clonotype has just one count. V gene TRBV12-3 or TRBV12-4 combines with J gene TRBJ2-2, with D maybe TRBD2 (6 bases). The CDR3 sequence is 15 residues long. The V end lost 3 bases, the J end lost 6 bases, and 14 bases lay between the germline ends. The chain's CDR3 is CASSLTGRGSGELFF. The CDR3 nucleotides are TGTGCCAGCAGTTTGACGGGACGGGGGTCCGGGGAGCTGTTTTTT.

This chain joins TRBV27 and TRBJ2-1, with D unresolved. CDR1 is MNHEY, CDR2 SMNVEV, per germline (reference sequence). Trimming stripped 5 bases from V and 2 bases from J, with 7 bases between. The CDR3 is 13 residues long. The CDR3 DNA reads TGTGCCAGCAGTCCCCTTGCCTACAATGAGCAGTTCTTC. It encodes CASSPLAYNEQFF.

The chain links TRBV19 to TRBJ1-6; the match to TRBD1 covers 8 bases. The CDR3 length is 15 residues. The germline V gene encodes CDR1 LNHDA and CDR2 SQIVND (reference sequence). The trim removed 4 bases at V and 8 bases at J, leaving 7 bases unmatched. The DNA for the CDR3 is TGTGCCAGTAGTACCTCCGGGACAGGCTATTCACCCCTCCACTTT. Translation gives CASSTSGTGYSPLHF.

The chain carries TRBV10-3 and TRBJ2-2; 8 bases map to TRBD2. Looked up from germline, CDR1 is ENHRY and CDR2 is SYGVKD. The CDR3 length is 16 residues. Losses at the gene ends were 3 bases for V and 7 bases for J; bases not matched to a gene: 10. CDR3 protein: CAISDTGLASGGELFF. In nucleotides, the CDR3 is TGTGCCATCAGTGACACTGGACTAGCCTCGGGCGGGGAGCTGTTTTTT.

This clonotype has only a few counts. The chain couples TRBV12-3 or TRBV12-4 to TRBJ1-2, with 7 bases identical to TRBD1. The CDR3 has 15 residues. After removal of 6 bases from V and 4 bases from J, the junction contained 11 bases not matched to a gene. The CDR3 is CASRATGEFFYGYTF. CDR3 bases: TGTGCCAGCAGGGCTACAGGGGAGTTTTTCTATGGCTACACCTTC.

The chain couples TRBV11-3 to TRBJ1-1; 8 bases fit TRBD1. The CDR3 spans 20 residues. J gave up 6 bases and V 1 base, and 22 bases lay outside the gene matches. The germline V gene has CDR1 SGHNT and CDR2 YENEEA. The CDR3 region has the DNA TGTGCCAGCAGCTTAGGGGTTTTAGGGGCCTGGACAGGGCCTTCGGCTGAAGCTTTCTTT. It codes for CASSLGVLGAWTGPSAEAFF.

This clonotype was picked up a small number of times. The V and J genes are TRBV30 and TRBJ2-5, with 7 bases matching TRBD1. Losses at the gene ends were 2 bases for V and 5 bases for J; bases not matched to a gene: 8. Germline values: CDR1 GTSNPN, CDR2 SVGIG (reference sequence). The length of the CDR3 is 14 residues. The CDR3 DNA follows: TGTGCCTGGAGTTTACTGGGACAGAGGGAGACCCAGTACTTC. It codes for CAWSLLGQRETQYF.

CDR3: CASSRDRALAYEQYF. The CDR3 nucleotides read TGTGCCAGCAGCCGAGACAGGGCGCTAGCCTACGAGCAGTACTTC. The chain links TRBV5-6 to TRBJ2-7, with 7 bases aligning to TRBD1. V gave up 4 bases and J gave up 2 bases; unmatched junction bases: 9. Per germline, CDR1 SGHDT and CDR2 YYEEEE. There are 15 residues in the CDR3.

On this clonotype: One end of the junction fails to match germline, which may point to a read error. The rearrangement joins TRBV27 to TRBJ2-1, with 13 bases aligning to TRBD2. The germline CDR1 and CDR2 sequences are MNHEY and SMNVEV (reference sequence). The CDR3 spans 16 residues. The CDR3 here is CASSTILAGGTNEKFF. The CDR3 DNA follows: TGTGCCAGCAGTACCATACTAGCGGGAGGGACCAATGAGAAGTTCTTC.

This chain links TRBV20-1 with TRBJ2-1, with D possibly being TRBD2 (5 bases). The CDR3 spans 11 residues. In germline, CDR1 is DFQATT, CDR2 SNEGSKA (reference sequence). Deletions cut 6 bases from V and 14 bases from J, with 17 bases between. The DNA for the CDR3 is TGCAGTGCCCGTAATTATGGAGGCGAGTTCTTC. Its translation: CSARNYGGEFF.

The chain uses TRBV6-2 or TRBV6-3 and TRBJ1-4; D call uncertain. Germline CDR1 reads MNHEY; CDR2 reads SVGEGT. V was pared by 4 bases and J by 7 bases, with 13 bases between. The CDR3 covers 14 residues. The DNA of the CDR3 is TGTGCCAGCAGTTGGGGAGGAGGAAGTGAAAAACTGTTTTTT. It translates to CASSWGGGSEKLFF.

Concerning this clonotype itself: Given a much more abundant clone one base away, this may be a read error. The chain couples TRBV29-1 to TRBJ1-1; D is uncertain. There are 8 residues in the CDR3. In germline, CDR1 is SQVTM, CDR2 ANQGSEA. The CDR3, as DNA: TGCGGCGTTGACGAAGCTTTCTTT. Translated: CGVDEAFF.